This T cell receptor beta chain is from a study of shared clonotypes between healthy human individuals. Whole-study findings and limits: In a few donors, 4.5% to 5.5% of naive CD4 clonotypes appeared in common.

Remarks on this clone: Its target is unknown.

There are 15 residues in the CDR3. V lost 5 bases and J lost 4, with 15 bases in between. Germline V gene lookup returns CDR1 SEHNR and CDR2 FQNEAQ (reference sequence). Every immunoSEQ plate was one replicate of a subset's evenly spread DNA. Only in-frame clones appear in the TCRdb table, and some are missing; sequencing was by immunoSEQ multiplex PCR. The sample shows 760,000 or so clones, 95% to 97% of them seen only once. Naive CD8 cells comprised CD45RO-negative, CCR7-positively selected cells, excluding terminally differentiated effector memory CD45RA+ cells. The receptor was isolated from a young man in good health. The sample was naive CD8+ T cells sorted from blood. V and J are TRBV7-9 and TRBJ1-3, with unresolved D. CDR3 bases: TGTGCCAGCAGCCTTCAGTCTCCCGCCGGAAACACCATATATTTT. Translation gives CASSLQSPAGNTIYF. Supplemented by reference TRBV7-9 and TRBJ1-3, the full variable domain reads DTGVSQNPRHKITKRGQNVTFRCDPISEHNRLYWYRQTLGQGPEFLTYFQNEAQLEKSRLLSDRFSAERPKGSFSTLEIQRTEQGDSAMYLCASSLQSPAGNTIYFGEGSWLTVV.